The 23 T cell receptor beta chains listed next were all sequenced from one sample in a study of blood T cell repertoires in COVID-19. Produced via immunoSEQ multiplex PCR; TCRdb's table is partial and in-frame only. The sample holds 65,000 or so clones; roughly four fifths are singletons and the top ten take about 16%. Sequences were obtained from peripheral blood. These receptors all come from a man of 80 years or more with acute or convalescent COVID-19.

The genes are TRBV6-5 and TRBJ1-5, with TRBD1 matching over 7 bases. J gave up 5 bases and V 9 bases, and 7 bases lay outside the gene matches. The length of the CDR3 is 13 residues. Germline CDR1 and CDR2: MNHEY and SVGAGI. DNA of the CDR3: TGTGCCAGTATGACAGGGTGGGATCAGCCCCAGCATTTT. This codes for CASMTGWDQPQHF.

CDR3 loop: CASSIRTQGNTEAFF. CDR3 bases: TGTGCCAGTAGTATAAGAACACAGGGGAACACTGAAGCTTTCTTT. V and J are TRBV19 and TRBJ1-1; TRBD1 is a possible D gene (6 bases). V was cut by 2 bases and J by 1 base, with 11 bases left in between. The germline V gene has CDR1 LNHDA and CDR2 SQIVND (reference sequence). The CDR3 loop spans 15 amino acids.

The chain is built from TRBV10-1 and TRBJ2-7; D ambiguous. V lost 2 bases and J lost 2, with 7 bases in between. The CDR3 is made up of 13 amino acids. Germline V gene data show CDR1 as WNHNN and CDR2 as SYGVQD (reference sequence). CDR3 sequence reads: CASSENTAYEQYF. The DNA of the CDR3 is TGCGCCAGCAGTGAGAACACAGCCTACGAGCAGTACTTC.

V usage is TRBV19 and J usage is TRBJ1-1; TRBD1 aligns across 10 bases. Germline V gene lookup returns CDR1 LNHDA and CDR2 SQIVND (reference sequence). The CDR3 is 15 amino acids. The junction had 9 bases not matched to a gene; V was cut back by 7 bases and J by 4 bases. CDR3 protein: CASIQSGQGGTEAFF. The CDR3 DNA reads as TGTGCCAGTATCCAATCCGGACAGGGGGGCACTGAAGCTTTCTTT.

The genes are TRBV7-6 and TRBJ1-3; 7 nucleotides align to TRBD1. Looked up from germline, CDR1 is SGHVS and CDR2 is FNYEAQ. Losses at the gene ends were 0 bases for V and 4 bases for J; bases not matched to a gene: 3. CDR3 size: 15 residues. The CDR3 spells CASSLATGPGNTIYF. The CDR3 DNA reads as TGTGCCAGCAGCTTAGCGACAGGGCCAGGAAACACCATATATTTT.

V and J are TRBV10-3 and TRBJ1-5; TRBD1 is a possible D gene (5 bases). There are 13 residues in the CDR3. The germline V and J ends were trimmed by 6 bases and 4 bases, with 10 bases remaining between them. The V gene's germline CDR1 is ENHRY and CDR2 SYGVKD. CDR3 sequence: CAIRGTGNQPQHF. For the CDR3, the DNA is TGTGCCATCAGAGGTACAGGAAATCAGCCCCAGCATTTT.

This clone was found once. The rearrangement joins TRBV5-1 to TRBJ1-1; tentative D call: TRBD1 (6 bases). Germline CDR1 reads SGHRS; CDR2 reads YFSETQ. The CDR3 covers 14 residues. The V end was cut by 3 bases, the J end by 8 bases, with 17 bases between. The CDR3 protein is CASSSEGTQDEAFF. The CDR3 DNA follows: TGCGCCAGCAGCTCTGAGGGGACACAAGACGAAGCTTTCTTT.

This clone has more than one count but fewer than ten. Distinct nucleotide sequences in the sample also encode this CDR3. The rearrangement uses TRBV6-5 and TRBJ1-5; D is uncertain. This CDR3 region has 15 residues. V was pared by 0 bases and J by 3 bases, with 9 bases between. Germline CDR1 reads MNHEY; CDR2 reads SVGAGI. DNA of the CDR3: TGTGCCAGCAGTTACTCGGCGAGGGCCAATCAGCCCCAGCATTTT. Translating it yields CASSYSARANQPQHF.

The V and J genes are TRBV7-3 and TRBJ2-3; weak D call: TRBD1 (5 bases). This CDR3 is 17 amino acids long. Trimming removed 2 bases from V and 4 bases from J, with 19 bases in between. Germline V gene data show CDR1 as SGHTA and CDR2 as FQGTGA. The CDR3 nucleotides read TGTGCCAGCAGCTTACAGCCGAGCAGGGTCAACGCAGATACGCAGTATTTT. This sequence encodes CASSLQPSRVNADTQYF.

This rearrangement joins TRBV9 to TRBJ2-1; a weak D match, TRBD1 (5 bases). Trimming took 6 bases from V and 0 from J, leaving 13 bases between them. This CDR3 is 15 amino acids long. CDR1 and CDR2 from the germline V gene are SGDLS and YYNGEE. The CDR3 DNA is TGTGCCAGCAATCGTGGGGCAAGCTCCTACAATGAGCAGTTCTTC. As protein: CASNRGASSYNEQFF.

This clone has just a few counts. This chain joins TRBV5-8 and TRBJ1-2; the D gene is possibly TRBD1 (6 bases). V was cut by 1 base and J by 6 bases, with 10 bases left in between. Germline V gives CDR1 SGHTS, CDR2 YDEGEE. This CDR3 is built from 13 residues. CDR3 protein: CASSLLQGNGYTF. In DNA, the CDR3 is TGTGCCAGCAGCTTGTTACAGGGCAATGGCTACACCTTC.

The genes are TRBV5-5 and TRBJ1-4; D is perhaps TRBD1 (6 bases). Trimming shortened V by 0 bases and J by 3 bases, and 12 bases separated the two germline ends. This CDR3 has 16 amino acids. Germline lookup yields CDR1 SGHKS and CDR2 YYEKEE (reference sequence). The CDR3, as DNA: TGTGCCAGCAGCTTGGCGGGAGGGGGTCCTAATGAAAAACTGTTTTTT. This translates into CASSLAGGGPNEKLFF. Variable domain in full (rest from reference TRBV5-5 and TRBJ1-4): DAGVTQSPTHLIKTRGQQVTLRCSPISGHKSVSWYQQVLGQGPQFIFQYYEKEERGRGNFPDRFSARQFPNYSSELNVNALLLGDSALYLCASSLAGGGPNEKLFFGSGTQLSVL.

The chain is built from TRBV4-1 and TRBJ2-2, with a tentative D call TRBD2 (6 bases). The CDR3 consists of 17 residues. Trimming removed 0 bases from V and 2 bases from J, with 13 bases in between. CDR1 is MGHRA and CDR2 is YSYEKL in the germline V gene. DNA of the CDR3: TGCGCCAGCAGCCAAGAGCCCCTCGGGGGTAACACCGGGGAGCTGTTTTTT. It codes for CASSQEPLGGNTGELFF.

V gene TRBV7-2 combines with J gene TRBJ1-6, with TRBD1 identical over 9 bases. This CDR3 region has 16 residues. V trimming: 4 bases; J trimming: 8 bases; junction bases outside the gene matches: 9. CDR1 is SGHTA and CDR2 is FQGNSA in the germline V gene. CDR3 nucleotide sequence: TGTGCCAGCAGCTCCTCCGGGACAGGGTTTTATTCACCCCTCCACTTT. It yields the protein CASSSSGTGFYSPLHF.

The chain carries TRBV6-6 and TRBJ1-2, with 11 bases fitting TRBD1. From germline, CDR1 is MNHNY and CDR2 SVGAGI (reference sequence). The CDR3 totals 14 residues. V lost 5 bases to trimming and J lost 4 bases; unmatched junction nucleotides: 3. CDR3 sequence: CASSHGQGAYGYTF. In nucleotides, the CDR3 is TGTGCCAGCAGTCATGGACAGGGGGCCTATGGCTACACCTTC.

The J gene is TRBJ1-2, the V gene TRBV19; no definite D call. Germline CDR1 reads LNHDA; CDR2 reads SQIVND (reference sequence). This CDR3 is built from 12 residues. V dropped 7 bases and J dropped 0 bases, with 6 bases sitting between them. CDR3 sequence: CASIGPNYGYTF. In DNA, the CDR3 is TGTGCCAGTATCGGTCCTAACTATGGCTACACCTTC.

The chain couples TRBV7-9 to TRBJ1-4; the D is unclear. Trimming stripped 1 base from V and 3 bases from J, with 12 bases between. Germline CDR1 and CDR2: SEHNR and FQNEAQ (reference sequence). The CDR3 length is 16 residues. DNA for the CDR3: TGTGCCAGCAGCTTAGGAGGGTTTGCGGCTAATGAAAAACTGTTTTTT. Protein sequence: CASSLGGFAANEKLFF.

Only one count was recorded for this clone. V and J are TRBV5-4 and TRBJ2-5; TRBD1 matches at 9 bases. V gave up 4 bases and J gave up 5 bases; unmatched junction bases: 9. The CDR3 totals 15 residues. Germline V gives CDR1 SGHNT, CDR2 YYREEE (reference sequence). CDR3 region: CASSPTGGRAETQYF. CDR3 coding DNA: TGTGCCAGCAGCCCGACAGGGGGTCGGGCGGAGACCCAGTACTTC.

V is TRBV28 and J is TRBJ2-1; D is unresolved. The CDR3 extends over 13 amino acids. With 1 base removed from V and 11 bases from J, the gap between germline ends came to 12 bases. CDR1 and CDR2 from the germline V gene are MDHEN and SYDVKM. CDR3 sequence reads: CASSLLARPQQFF. As DNA, the CDR3 is TGTGCCAGCAGTTTATTGGCTAGGCCCCAGCAGTTCTTC. The whole variable domain, remainder taken from reference TRBV28 and TRBJ2-1, is DVKVTQSSRYLVKRTGEKVFLECVQDMDHENMFWYRQDPGLGLRLIYFSYDVKMKEKGDIPEGYSVSREKKERFSLILESASTNQTSMYLCASSLLARPQQFFGPGTRLTVL.

The chain combines TRBV19 with TRBJ2-5; D not resolved. This CDR3 has 11 residues. Trimming pared 9 bases from V and 5 bases from J, leaving 10 bases between. Germline loops: CDR1 LNHDA, CDR2 SQIVND (reference sequence). The CDR3 nucleotides are TGTGCCAGCGGGTTAGGCGAGACCCAGTACTTC. Amino acids: CASGLGETQYF. Drawing the rest from reference TRBV19 and TRBJ2-5, the complete variable domain is DGGITQSPKYLFRKEGQNVTLSCEQNLNHDAMYWYRQDPGQGLRLIYYSQIVNDFQKGDIAEGYSVSREKKESFPLTVTSAQKNPTAFYLCASGLGETQYFGPGTRLLVL.

In nucleotides, the CDR3 is TGTGCCAGCAGCGAAGGGACAGGGCAGGGTAACTATGGCTACACCTTC. Residues: CASSEGTGQGNYGYTF. This sequence joins TRBV3-1 (or the pseudogene TRBV3-2) and TRBJ1-2, with TRBD1 identical over 9 bases. CDR1 is LGHDT, CDR2 YNNKEL, per germline (reference sequence). With 5 bases clipped from V and 1 base from J, the junction kept 8 bases outside the gene matches. The CDR3 is 16 amino acids.

CDR3 residues: CASSPVPTGREQYF. The CDR3 DNA reads as TGTGCCAGCAGCCCCGTTCCGACTGGGAGGGAGCAGTACTTC. This chain joins TRBV13 and TRBJ2-7, with a weak D call TRBD2 (6 bases). The CDR3 consists of 14 residues. Per the germline V gene, CDR1 is PRHDT and CDR2 is FYEKMQ (reference sequence). Trimming cost V 5 bases and J 7 bases, with 18 bases left between them.

V is TRBV5-5 and J is TRBJ2-5; 10 nucleotides agree with TRBD1. J was trimmed by 5 bases and V by 2 bases; bases with no gene match: 6. The CDR3 is 15 amino acids. Per germline, CDR1 SGHKS and CDR2 YYEKEE (reference sequence). In DNA form, the CDR3 reads TGTGCCAGCAGCTTCCGGGACAGGGGTTTTGAGACCCAGTACTTC. Translating it yields CASSFRDRGFETQYF.